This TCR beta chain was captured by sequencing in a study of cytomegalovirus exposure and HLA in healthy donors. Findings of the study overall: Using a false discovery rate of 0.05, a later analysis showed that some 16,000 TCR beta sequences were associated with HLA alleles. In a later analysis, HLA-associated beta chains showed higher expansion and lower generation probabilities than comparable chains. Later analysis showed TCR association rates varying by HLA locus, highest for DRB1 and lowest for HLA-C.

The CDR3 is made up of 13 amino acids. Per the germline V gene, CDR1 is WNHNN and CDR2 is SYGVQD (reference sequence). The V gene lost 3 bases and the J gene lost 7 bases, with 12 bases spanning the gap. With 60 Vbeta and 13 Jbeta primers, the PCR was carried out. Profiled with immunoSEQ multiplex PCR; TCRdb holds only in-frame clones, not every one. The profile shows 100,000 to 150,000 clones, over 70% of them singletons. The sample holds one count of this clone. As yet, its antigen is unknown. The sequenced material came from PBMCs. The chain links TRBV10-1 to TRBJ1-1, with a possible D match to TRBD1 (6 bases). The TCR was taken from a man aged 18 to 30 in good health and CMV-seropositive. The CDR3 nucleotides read TGCGCCAGCAGTGAACAGGGAGAAGATGAAGCTTTCTTT. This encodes CASSEQGEDEAFF.